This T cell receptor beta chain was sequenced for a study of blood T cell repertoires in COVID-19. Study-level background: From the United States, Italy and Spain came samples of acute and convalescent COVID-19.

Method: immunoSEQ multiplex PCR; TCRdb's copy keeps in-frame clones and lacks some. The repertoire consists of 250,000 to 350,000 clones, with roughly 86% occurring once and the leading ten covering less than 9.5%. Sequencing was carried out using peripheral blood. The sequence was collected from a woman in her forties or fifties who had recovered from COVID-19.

CDR3 sequence reads: CASSRGEQGASYEQYF. CDR3 DNA: TGCGCCAGCAGTCGGGGGGAACAGGGGGCATCCTACGAGCAGTACTTC. The V gene is TRBV23-1, the J gene TRBJ2-7; 9 bases fit TRBD1. TRBV23-1 is treated as an ORF (open reading frame) with a function not yet certain. The ends lost 4 bases at V and 1 base at J; junction bases unmatched: 8. This CDR3 region has 16 residues.